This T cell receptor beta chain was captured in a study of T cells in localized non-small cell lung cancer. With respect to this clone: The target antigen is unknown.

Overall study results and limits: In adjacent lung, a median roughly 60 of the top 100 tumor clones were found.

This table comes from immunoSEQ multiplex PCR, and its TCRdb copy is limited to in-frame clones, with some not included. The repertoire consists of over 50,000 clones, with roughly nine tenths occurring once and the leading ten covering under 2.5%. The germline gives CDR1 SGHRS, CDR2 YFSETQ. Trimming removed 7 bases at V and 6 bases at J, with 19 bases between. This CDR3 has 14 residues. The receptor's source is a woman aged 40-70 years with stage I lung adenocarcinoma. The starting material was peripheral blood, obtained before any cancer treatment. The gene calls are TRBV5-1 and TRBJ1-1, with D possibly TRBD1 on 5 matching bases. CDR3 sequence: CASSTLGGKSEAFF. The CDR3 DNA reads TGCGCCAGCTCCACTCTGGGGGGAAAGTCTGAAGCTTTCTTT.